A selection of T cell receptor beta chains follows, all from one sample in a study of T cells in Graves' hyperthyroidism and ophthalmopathy. TCRdb fed the multiplex PCR reads into MiXCR, producing one record per CDR3 protein. The table lists more than 500,000 distinct CDR3 sequences, 46% of them singletons. The specimen was peripheral blood or thyroid tissue (not recorded which). The source is an adult woman with Graves' disease, either hyperthyroidism or ophthalmopathy (not recorded which). Each CDR3 is given with its conserved first and last residue. A D gene is named only where the DNA matches it firmly.

j_gene: TRBJ2-5; d_gene: NA; v_gene: TRBV10-3; CDR3aa: CAIAQEPGETQYF
j_gene: TRBJ1-5; d_gene: NA; v_gene: TRBV7-2; CDR3aa: CASSLWAGSNQPQHF
j_gene: TRBJ2-7; d_gene: NA; v_gene: TRBV6-5; CDR3aa: CASSRSSPHEQYF
j_gene: TRBJ1-1; d_gene: NA; v_gene: TRBV12-3/TRBV12-4; CDR3aa: CASSLGFPEAFF
j_gene: TRBJ2-2; d_gene: NA; v_gene: TRBV5-1; CDR3aa: CASMQDTGELFF
j_gene: TRBJ2-5; d_gene: NA; v_gene: TRBV7-2; CDR3aa: CASSETGASRETQYF
j_gene: TRBJ1-5; d_gene: TRBD1; v_gene: TRBV7-2; CDR3aa: CASSTGTGHQPQHF
j_gene: TRBJ2-2; d_gene: NA; v_gene: TRBV29-1; CDR3aa: CSVEGTNTGELFF
j_gene: TRBJ1-6; d_gene: NA; v_gene: TRBV20-1; CDR3aa: CSARRGGSPLHF
j_gene: TRBJ1-2; d_gene: TRBD1; v_gene: TRBV20-1; CDR3aa: CSARDIQGVIF
j_gene: TRBJ2-7; d_gene: NA; v_gene: TRBV7-9; CDR3aa: CASSPGRTSYEQYF
j_gene: TRBJ1-2; d_gene: NA; v_gene: TRBV19; CDR3aa: CATRTARLSYGYTF
j_gene: TRBJ2-7; d_gene: TRBD2; v_gene: TRBV7-8; CDR3aa: CASARRREGPPYEQYF
j_gene: TRBJ1-3; d_gene: NA; v_gene: TRBV11-2; CDR3aa: CASSPLLGASGNTIYF
j_gene: TRBJ2-7; d_gene: TRBD2; v_gene: TRBV9; CDR3aa: CASSVGGGGVGEQYF
j_gene: TRBJ1-4; d_gene: NA; v_gene: TRBV20-1; CDR3aa: CSAMSLAEKLFF
j_gene: TRBJ1-1; d_gene: NA; v_gene: TRBV7-8; CDR3aa: CASSSRYTGRKNTEAFF
j_gene: TRBJ1-1; d_gene: NA; v_gene: TRBV15; CDR3aa: CATSRRELGTEAFF
j_gene: TRBJ1-5; d_gene: NA; v_gene: TRBV14; CDR3aa: CASSYYATNQPQHF
j_gene: TRBJ1-2; d_gene: NA; v_gene: TRBV7-9; CDR3aa: CATQRENYGYTF
j_gene: TRBJ2-7; d_gene: TRBD1; v_gene: TRBV7-6; CDR3aa: CASTRDRGTTYEQYF
j_gene: TRBJ2-7; d_gene: NA; v_gene: TRBV7-9; CDR3aa: CASSRLSGTYEQYF
j_gene: TRBJ1-5; d_gene: NA; v_gene: TRBV15; CDR3aa: CATSRVGNQPQHF